The rows below give T cell receptor beta chains drawn from one sample of a study of EBV T-cell therapy then PD-1 blockade in nasopharyngeal carcinoma. Clones were read by immunoSEQ multiplex PCR, and TCRdb kept only the in-frame ones, dropping some. Of some 19,000 clones in the sample, 80% to 85% were seen once. These receptors' targets are unknown. The sequences come from CD8+ T cells from blood, collected at roughly day 34 from a patient whose treatment included autologous EBV-specific T cells and nivolumab. These receptors were collected from a man aged 35 to 55 with nasopharyngeal carcinoma. Both conserved end residues are trimmed from each CDR3. The order of the fields is J gene, V gene, CDR3 protein.

>TRBJ2-2|TRBV25-1
ASSSREDTGELF
>TRBJ1-1|TRBV9
ASSVGPNTEAF
>TRBJ1-5|TRBV9
ASSVAASNQPQH
>TRBJ2-5|TRBV28
ASSRGLAGLGGETQY
>TRBJ1-2|TRBV27
ASLVGDTPGYGYT
>TRBJ1-4|TRBV9
ASSTGQGGEKLF
>TRBJ2-7|TRBV5-1
ASSIAGGREQY
>TRBJ2-7|TRBV28
ASSPIRTGGLYEQY
>TRBJ1-1|TRBV27
ASSLSRGSTEAF
>TRBJ1-4|TRBV25-1
ASSEAGLF
>TRBJ2-7|TRBV5-8
ASSLKISYEQY
>TRBJ2-3|TRBV6-4
ASSDSTGGADTQY
>TRBJ2-3|TRBV4-1
ASSQVAGPDTQY
>TRBJ2-7|TRBV15
ATSRETGGPYEQY
>TRBJ2-7|TRBV4-3
ASSQEGIGTGGHEQY
>TRBJ2-1|TRBV7-2
ASSLGPWGGEADEQF
>TRBJ2-1|TRBV7-9
ASSLEGRYNEQF
>TRBJ2-7|TRBV15
ATSRGSIQGSHEQY
>TRBJ2-2|TRBV19
ASSIEGYTNTGELF
>TRBJ1-2|TRBV6-5
ASRKSGTGDGYT
>TRBJ2-7|TRBV6-2/TRBV6-3
ASSYGTGGIHEQY